Listed here is a single TCR beta chain. Its specificity is not known. CDR1 is WSHSY and CDR2 is SAAADI in the germline V gene. The CDR3 is 16 amino acids. The junction had 3 bases not matched to a gene; V was cut back by 0 bases and J by 0 bases. This sample is part of a study of shared clonotypes between healthy human individuals. Study observations and caveats: Few donors restricted represented genetic and exposure-history diversity. Clonotypes shared by all four donors outscored non-shared clonotypes in generation probability.

Terminally differentiated effector memory CD45RA+ cells were excluded by CCR7 positive selection of CD45RO-negative cells. Each of the donors was a healthy adult who was HIV-negative and had not had a recent acute infection or vaccination. Only Caucasian adults living in Nashville, Tennessee served as donors. Repertoires were generated with immunoSEQ multiplex PCR, while TCRdb's copy carries only in-frame clones and drops some. The sample has about 2 million clones, about 94% seen once; the top ten hold around 1.1%. Sequenced material: naive CD8+ T cells sorted from blood. This chain connects TRBV10-2 to TRBJ2-7; 9 bases map to TRBD2. The sequence was obtained from a man younger than 35 in good health. CDR3 protein: CASSESRTSASYEQYF. The CDR3 DNA reads TGCGCCAGCAGTGAGTCGCGGACTAGCGCCTCCTACGAGCAGTACTTC.